The source of this T cell receptor beta chain is a study of identical twins. TCRdb ran MiXCR on the 5' RACE reads and lists one entry per CDR3 protein. The repertoire holds 1.5 million to 2 million distinct CDR3 sequences, more than 30% seen once, with less than 0.35% in the top ten. Germline V gene data show CDR1 as MNHEY and CDR2 as SVGAGI. The CDR3 extends over 14 amino acids. Trimming took off 6 bases at V and 8 bases at J, with 16 bases between the two ends. The sequence was obtained from a newborn girl in good health. This chain links TRBV6-5 with TRBJ1-4; a possible D gene is TRBD1 (5 bases). Sequencing input: cord blood. CDR3 protein: CASRDGRGGEKLFF. The DNA of the CDR3 is TGTGCCAGCAGAGACGGACGGGGCGGCGAAAAACTGTTTTTT.